This T cell receptor (beta chain) derives from a study of T cell responses to AZD1222 COVID-19 vaccine. Germline V gene lookup returns CDR1 SQVTM and CDR2 ANQGSEA. The CDR3 runs 11 residues. V was clipped by 4 bases and J by 3 bases, with 4 bases between them. Study outcomes and limitations: Reports indicate that nearly half of spike-specific TCRs are directed at unmutated variant regions.

A word on this clone: Antigen: not known.

The method was immunoSEQ multiplex PCR; TCRdb's version includes in-frame clones alone and lacks a portion of them. The table shows several thousand clones, with approximately 90% occurring only once. Sample: peripheral blood, taken 28 days after the second AZD1222 dose. This clonotype originated in an adult who received the AZD1222 COVID-19 vaccine. The chain employs TRBV29-1 and TRBJ2-1; no definite D call. DNA of the CDR3: TGCAGCGTTGGGGACTACAATGAGCAGTTCTTC. Residues: CSVGDYNEQFF.